The text below deals with one T cell receptor (beta chain). Its target is not known. Vbeta (60) and Jbeta (13) primers were used in the PCR. Assay used: immunoSEQ multiplex PCR; TCRdb lists only in-frame clones, some missing. The top ten clones hold 5% to 6% of a sample with over 100,000 clones, 80% of them seen once. The data were taken from a study of cytomegalovirus exposure and HLA in healthy donors. Study-wide background: Membership in the Caucasian-associated ancestry cluster was found for 81% of approximately 430 genotyped donors.

Germline CDR1 SGHDN, CDR2 FVKESK. V trimming: 6 bases; J trimming: 10 bases; junction bases outside the gene matches: 7. CDR3 length: 12 amino acids. The study, taken as a whole, reports: Later, an analysis found that common viral pathogens appeared to be linked with several of the most significant clusters. While the bulk of TCR sequences proved rare, some public TCRs turned up in many donors.

Specimen: PBMCs. J is TRBJ2-7 and V is TRBV14; 9 nucleotides match TRBD1. The TCR was taken from a man under 40 in good health and CMV-seronegative. Here the CDR3 reads CASSLDRGAQYF. The CDR3 DNA reads TGTGCCAGCAGTTTGGACAGGGGCGCCCAGTACTTC.